The text below deals with one T cell receptor beta chain. Its target is not known. The sample comes from a study of T cells after yellow fever vaccination. For the study at large: Those fractions that held only low numbers of cells were prepared using the SMART-Seq v4 Ultra Low Input RNA kit. Study observations and caveats: Peak timing came faster in the weaker secondary response, day 5 versus 15. Subsequent to the booster, the majority of primary-vaccination clones reappeared (96% CD4, more than 70% CD8). Some clonotypes, a small share, were shared between CD4 and CD8 compartments.

This CDR3 contains 14 residues. V lost 3 bases and J lost 0, with 7 bases in between. TCRdb fed the 5' RACE reads into MiXCR, producing one record per CDR3 protein. The table shows about 340,000 distinct CDR3 sequences, with around 13% occurring only once. The genes are TRBV12-3 or TRBV12-4 and TRBJ2-3; unclear D gene. The source of this sequence is a man aged 18 to 29 who received the YFV17D yellow fever vaccine. The sequencing here drew on CD4+ T cells sorted from PBMCs, taken 15 days after the yellow fever booster vaccination. CDR3 DNA: TGTGCCAGCAGTTTTGAAGGGAGCACAGATACGCAGTATTTT. Its protein product is CASSFEGSTDTQYF.